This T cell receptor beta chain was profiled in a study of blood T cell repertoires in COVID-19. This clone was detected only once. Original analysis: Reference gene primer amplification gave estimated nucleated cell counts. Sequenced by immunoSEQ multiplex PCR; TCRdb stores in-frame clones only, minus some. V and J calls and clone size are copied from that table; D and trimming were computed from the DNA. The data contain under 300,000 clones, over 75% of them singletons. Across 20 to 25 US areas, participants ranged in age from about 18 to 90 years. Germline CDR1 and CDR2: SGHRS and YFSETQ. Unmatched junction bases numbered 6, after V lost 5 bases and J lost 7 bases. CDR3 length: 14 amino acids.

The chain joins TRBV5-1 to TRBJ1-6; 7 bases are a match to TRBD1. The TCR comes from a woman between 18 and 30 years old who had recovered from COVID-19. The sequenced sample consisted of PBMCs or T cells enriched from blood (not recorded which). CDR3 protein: CASRPDRVNSPLHF. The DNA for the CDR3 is TGCGCCAGCAGACCCGACAGGGTCAATTCACCCCTCCACTTT.